The rows below give T cell receptor beta chains drawn from one sample of a study of blood T cells in healthy people across ages. Via MiXCR, TCRdb re-called the 5' RACE reads, giving one row per CDR3 protein. Altogether 1.5 million to 2 million distinct CDR3 sequences are present, about two fifths being singletons, with the ten largest covering 23%. Sequenced material: blood. The source of these receptors is a human donor in good health. The CDR3 runs from the conserved cysteine through the conserved F or W. D genes are given only for firm matches. Only some rows state a clone size, as once, few, many or a class for expanded clones.

clone_size: many; d_call: .; v_call: TRBV7-9; j_call: TRBJ2-7; cdr3_nt: TGTGCCAGCAGCTTAGAATATGGCCAGAGACCCTACGAGCAGTACTTC; cdr3_aa: CASSLEYGQRPYEQYF
clone_size: .; d_call: .; v_call: TRBV16; j_call: TRBJ1-2; cdr3_nt: TGTGCCAGCAGCCAGCCAGAGACAGATGGCTACACCTTC; cdr3_aa: CASSQPETDGYTF
clone_size: .; d_call: TRBD1; v_call: TRBV7-2; j_call: TRBJ2-5; cdr3_nt: TGTGCCAGCAGCTTAGCGGGACAGGCACAAGAGACCCAGTACTTC; cdr3_aa: CASSLAGQAQETQYF
clone_size: .; d_call: .; v_call: TRBV5-6; j_call: TRBJ1-2; cdr3_nt: TGTGCCAGCAGCTTGTCGGGGGGGAAAAACTATGGCTACACCTTC; cdr3_aa: CASSLSGGKNYGYTF
clone_size: few; d_call: .; v_call: TRBV10-3; j_call: TRBJ2-1; cdr3_nt: TGTGCCATCAGCGGTTCAAGCAATGAGCAGTTCTTC; cdr3_aa: CAISGSSNEQFF
clone_size: .; d_call: .; v_call: TRBV4-2; j_call: TRBJ1-1; cdr3_nt: TGTGCCAGCAGCCAAGTCCGGGGGAGGGGAGACACTGAAGCTTTCTTT; cdr3_aa: CASSQVRGRGDTEAFF
clone_size: few; d_call: .; v_call: TRBV24-1; j_call: TRBJ2-1; cdr3_nt: TGTGCCACCAGCCCTGACCATTACAATGAGCAGTTCTTC; cdr3_aa: CATSPDHYNEQFF
clone_size: few; d_call: .; v_call: TRBV14; j_call: TRBJ1-1; cdr3_nt: TGTGCCAGCAGCCCCTTTCTTGAGGAGAACACTGAAGCTTTCTTT; cdr3_aa: CASSPFLEENTEAFF
clone_size: many; d_call: .; v_call: TRBV7-9; j_call: TRBJ2-1; cdr3_nt: TGTGCCAGCACTTCGGTAGGGGTTGAGCAGTTCTTC; cdr3_aa: CASTSVGVEQFF
clone_size: .; d_call: .; v_call: TRBV2; j_call: TRBJ2-5; cdr3_nt: TGTGCCAGCAAGGGAACCGGCAGTGAGACCCAGTACTTC; cdr3_aa: CASKGTGSETQYF
clone_size: .; d_call: TRBD1; v_call: TRBV10-3; j_call: TRBJ1-2; cdr3_nt: TGTGCCATCAGGACGGACAGGGAAGGATTGGGCTACACCTTC; cdr3_aa: CAIRTDREGLGYTF
clone_size: .; d_call: .; v_call: TRBV11-1; j_call: TRBJ2-6; cdr3_nt: TGTGCCAGCAGCTTAATCTCAGGATTCAGCTCTGGGGCCAACGTCCTGACTTTC; cdr3_aa: CASSLISGFSSGANVLTF
clone_size: .; d_call: TRBD1; v_call: TRBV4-2; j_call: TRBJ2-7; cdr3_nt: TGTGCCAGCAGCCAAGAGGGACAGGGGAGGGATTGGGGCTACGAGCAGTACTTC; cdr3_aa: CASSQEGQGRDWGYEQYF
clone_size: .; d_call: .; v_call: TRBV5-1; j_call: TRBJ2-1; cdr3_nt: TGCGCCAGCAGCTTTGTCCCCCTACCGAGCTCCTACAATGAGCAGTTCTTC; cdr3_aa: CASSFVPLPSSYNEQFF
clone_size: .; d_call: .; v_call: TRBV9; j_call: TRBJ1-2; cdr3_nt: TGTGCCAGCAGCGACGGACCGAGAGACTATGGCTACACCTTC; cdr3_aa: CASSDGPRDYGYTF
clone_size: .; d_call: .; v_call: TRBV5-1; j_call: TRBJ1-1; cdr3_nt: TGCGCCAGCAGCTGGGGGGGGGACCTCGCTAACACTGAAGCTTTCTTT; cdr3_aa: CASSWGGDLANTEAFF
clone_size: .; d_call: .; v_call: TRBV7-9; j_call: TRBJ2-1; cdr3_nt: TGTGCCAGCAGCCACAGGTACAATGTGCAGTTCTTC; cdr3_aa: CASSHRYNVQFF
clone_size: few; d_call: .; v_call: TRBV29-1; j_call: TRBJ1-2; cdr3_nt: TGCAGCGTATCCCCGGGGGGAAACTATGGCTACACCTTC; cdr3_aa: CSVSPGGNYGYTF
clone_size: few; d_call: .; v_call: TRBV15; j_call: TRBJ2-1; cdr3_nt: TGTGCCACCAGCAGGACAATAGGGAATGAGCAGTTCTTC; cdr3_aa: CATSRTIGNEQFF
clone_size: .; d_call: .; v_call: TRBV7-2; j_call: TRBJ1-5; cdr3_nt: TGTGCCAGCAGCTTAGAGGGGATGGGATACCAGCCCCAGCATTTT; cdr3_aa: CASSLEGMGYQPQHF
clone_size: few; d_call: .; v_call: TRBV5-1; j_call: TRBJ1-2; cdr3_nt: TGCGCCAGCAGCCGGGAGGGCGCTAACTATGGCTACACCTTC; cdr3_aa: CASSREGANYGYTF
clone_size: .; d_call: TRBD2; v_call: TRBV29-1; j_call: TRBJ2-5; cdr3_nt: TGCAGCGCTTCTTGGACGGGGGGAGGGGAGACCCAGTACTTC; cdr3_aa: CSASWTGGGETQYF
clone_size: few; d_call: .; v_call: TRBV29-1; j_call: TRBJ1-5; cdr3_nt: TGCAGCGTTGCTCTTGGGGGCCCTAATCAGCCCCAGCATTTT; cdr3_aa: CSVALGGPNQPQHF
clone_size: .; d_call: .; v_call: TRBV11-3; j_call: TRBJ2-7; cdr3_nt: TGTGCCAGCAGCCCCAGGGTTTACCTCTCCTACGAGCAGTACTTC; cdr3_aa: CASSPRVYLSYEQYF
clone_size: few; d_call: .; v_call: TRBV4-1; j_call: TRBJ1-1; cdr3_nt: TGCGCCAGCAGCCAAGGATTTGGGGGGGGCACTGAAGCTTTCTTT; cdr3_aa: CASSQGFGGGTEAFF
clone_size: .; d_call: .; v_call: TRBV13; j_call: TRBJ2-1; cdr3_nt: TGTGCCAGCAGAGTGGGAGCCGGTGTCAATGAGCAGTTCTTC; cdr3_aa: CASRVGAGVNEQFF
clone_size: .; d_call: .; v_call: TRBV4-2; j_call: TRBJ2-3; cdr3_nt: TGTGCCAGCAGCCAAATTCAGTCTAGCACAGATACGCAGTATTTT; cdr3_aa: CASSQIQSSTDTQYF
clone_size: .; d_call: .; v_call: TRBV20-1; j_call: TRBJ2-5; cdr3_nt: TGCAGTGCCTACACTCCAATCCAAGAGATCCAGTACTTC; cdr3_aa: CSAYTPIQEIQYF
clone_size: few; d_call: .; v_call: TRBV5-1; j_call: TRBJ1-1; cdr3_nt: TGCGCCAGCAGCTTGGTAGCGGATGAAGCTTTCTTT; cdr3_aa: CASSLVADEAFF
clone_size: .; d_call: TRBD1; v_call: TRBV3-1; j_call: TRBJ1-2; cdr3_nt: TGCGCCAGCAGCCAAGAGGACAGGGGCGGCTACACCTTC; cdr3_aa: CASSQEDRGGYTF
clone_size: .; d_call: .; v_call: TRBV12-5; j_call: TRBJ2-1; cdr3_nt: TGTGCTAGTGGTTCCCCTTCTCAGGGTCGGAATGAGCAGTTCTTC; cdr3_aa: CASGSPSQGRNEQFF
clone_size: .; d_call: TRBD2; v_call: TRBV24-1; j_call: TRBJ2-1; cdr3_nt: TGTGCCGCGGGGACTAGCGGGGGGAATGAGCAGTTCTTC; cdr3_aa: CAAGTSGGNEQFF
clone_size: .; d_call: TRBD2; v_call: TRBV12-3/TRBV12-4; j_call: TRBJ2-3; cdr3_nt: TGTGCCAGCAGTCCCGTAACGGTGGGGACTAGGGCGGTCTTTGACACAGATACGCAGTATTTT; cdr3_aa: CASSPVTVGTRAVFDTDTQYF
clone_size: .; d_call: TRBD2; v_call: TRBV4-3; j_call: TRBJ2-3; cdr3_nt: TGCGCCAGCAGCCAAGTCCTAGCGGGGGCCAGGGATACGCAGTATTTT; cdr3_aa: CASSQVLAGARDTQYF
clone_size: .; d_call: TRBD2; v_call: TRBV7-2; j_call: TRBJ2-1; cdr3_nt: TGTGCCAGCATGCGAAGGCCCGTTAGCGGGAAGGAAGAGCAGTTCTTC; cdr3_aa: CASMRRPVSGKEEQFF
clone_size: many; d_call: .; v_call: TRBV4-2; j_call: TRBJ2-1; cdr3_nt: TGTGCCAGCAGCCAAGTATCCAGCTCCTACAATGAGCAGTTCTTC; cdr3_aa: CASSQVSSSYNEQFF
clone_size: .; d_call: TRBD1; v_call: TRBV24-1; j_call: TRBJ2-3; cdr3_nt: TGTGCCACCAGTGATGCACGGACAGGGGGAATAATGGGTGCAGATACGCAGTATTTT; cdr3_aa: CATSDARTGGIMGADTQYF
clone_size: once; d_call: TRBD1; v_call: TRBV7-3; j_call: TRBJ1-1; cdr3_nt: TGTGCCAGCAGCTTGCTCGGGACAGGGGGGAACACTGAAGCTTTCTTT; cdr3_aa: CASSLLGTGGNTEAFF
clone_size: few; d_call: .; v_call: TRBV6-2/TRBV6-3; j_call: TRBJ1-2; cdr3_nt: TGTGCCAGCAGTTACCCGGGGCAGCGAAACTATGGCTACACCTTC; cdr3_aa: CASSYPGQRNYGYTF